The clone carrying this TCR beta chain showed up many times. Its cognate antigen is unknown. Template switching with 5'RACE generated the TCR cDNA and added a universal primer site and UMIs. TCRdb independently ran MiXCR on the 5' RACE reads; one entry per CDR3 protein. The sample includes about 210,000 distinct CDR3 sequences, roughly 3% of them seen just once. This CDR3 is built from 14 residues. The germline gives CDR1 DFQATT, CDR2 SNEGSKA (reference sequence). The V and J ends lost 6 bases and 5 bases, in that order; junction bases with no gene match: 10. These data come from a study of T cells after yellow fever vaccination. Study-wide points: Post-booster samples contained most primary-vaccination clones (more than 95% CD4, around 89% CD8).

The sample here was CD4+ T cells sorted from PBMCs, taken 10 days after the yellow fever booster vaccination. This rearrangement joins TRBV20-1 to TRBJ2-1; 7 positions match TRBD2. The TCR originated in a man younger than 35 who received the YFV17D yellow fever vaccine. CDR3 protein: CSALGGGGHNEQFF. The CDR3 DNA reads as TGCAGTGCCCTCGGCGGGGGAGGCCACAATGAGCAGTTCTTC.